These 24 T cell receptor beta chains originate from one sample sequenced in a study of molecular identifiers for immune sequencing clone quantification. MiXCR was run by TCRdb on the PCR reads, yielding one entry per CDR3 protein. The sample records 300,000 to 350,000 distinct CDR3 sequences, about 21% being singletons. The sequencing sample was made of naive CD8+ T cells from blood, with Jurkat cell RNA spiked in. Subset reported: FACS-sorted CD8+CD4-CCR7+CD45RA+ naive T cells. Every receptor here comes from a human donor in good health. Some libraries in this study had Jurkat cell RNA spiked in.

This clonotype has only a few counts. The rearrangement joins TRBV3-1 to TRBJ2-3, with no clear D. This CDR3 spans 13 amino acids. Germline-derived CDR1 and CDR2 are LGHDT and YNNKEL (reference sequence). The V end lost 2 bases, the J end lost 4 bases, and 7 bases lay between the germline ends. The chain's CDR3 is CASSQSLPDTQYF. The DNA of the CDR3 is TGTGCCAGCAGCCAATCTCTCCCAGATACGCAGTATTTT.

In its sample, this clonotype was seen many times. The rearrangement links TRBV5-1 to TRBJ2-7, with TRBD1 identical over 10 bases. After removal of 3 bases from V and 3 bases from J, the junction contained 6 bases not matched to a gene. The germline CDR1 and CDR2 sequences are SGHRS and YFSETQ. This CDR3 comprises 15 residues. The CDR3 bases are TGCGCCAGCAGCTCTTATGGACAGGGGGGCTACGAGCAGTACTTC. Translating it yields CASSSYGQGGYEQYF.

This clonotype was counted at least ten times. This chain joins TRBV28 and TRBJ2-1, with 7 bases that match TRBD1. Trimming removed 5 bases from V and 5 bases from J; junction bases left unmatched: 12. This CDR3 has 16 residues. CDR1 is MDHEN, CDR2 SYDVKM, per germline. The CDR3 DNA sequence: TGTGCCAGCAGTGGGTCCGAGGGACAGCTCGACAATGAGCAGTTCTTC. Its translation: CASSGSEGQLDNEQFF. Filled out from reference TRBV28 and TRBJ2-1, the complete variable domain reads DVKVTQSSRYLVKRTGEKVFLECVQDMDHENMFWYRQDPGLGLRLIYFSYDVKMKEKGDIPEGYSVSREKKERFSLILESASTNQTSMYLCASSGSEGQLDNEQFFGPGTRLTVL.

The chain joins TRBV6-6 to TRBJ1-1; no clear D. The V end was cut by 4 bases, the J end by 3 bases, with 12 bases between. CDR3 size: 14 residues. Per germline, CDR1 MNHNY and CDR2 SVGAGI (reference sequence). The CDR3 sequence: CASSLAEADTEAFF. DNA of the CDR3: TGTGCCAGCAGTTTAGCAGAGGCGGACACTGAAGCTTTCTTT.

For this clonotype: With a much larger clone just one base away, this may be a read error. The chain recombines TRBV30 with TRBJ2-7; TRBD1 is a possible D gene (6 bases). Trimming cost V 2 bases and J 6 bases, with 14 bases left between them. This CDR3 region has 13 residues. The V gene's germline CDR1 is GTSNPN and CDR2 SVGIG (reference sequence). This CDR3 is CAWSIGDTCEQYF. CDR3 bases: TGTGCCTGGAGTATTGGGGACACCTGCGAGCAGTACTTC. The whole variable domain, filled in from reference TRBV30 and TRBJ2-7, reads SQTIHQWPATLVQPVGSPLSLECTVEGTSNPNLYWYRQAAGRGLQLLFYSVGIGQISSEVPQNLSASRPQDRQFILSSKKLLLSDSGFYLCAWSIGDTCEQYFGPGTRLTVT.

This clonotype appeared many times. This chain connects TRBV27 to TRBJ1-1; 7 nucleotides match TRBD1. This CDR3 comprises 13 residues. Trimming cost V 6 bases and J 4 bases; bases outside gene matches: 5. The germline gives CDR1 MNHEY, CDR2 SMNVEV (reference sequence). CDR3 sequence: CASSAGQATEAFF. The DNA for the CDR3 is TGTGCCAGCAGCGCTGGACAGGCCACTGAAGCTTTCTTT.

This chain uses TRBV11-2 with TRBJ2-1; the D is unclear. Germline V gene data show CDR1 as SGHAT and CDR2 as FQNNGV. The CDR3 is 15 amino acids. Between the trimmed V and J ends, which lost 0 bases and 4 bases, there was a span of 10 bases. The CDR3 region is CASSLEGTRYNEQFF. The CDR3 DNA sequence: TGTGCCAGCAGCTTAGAGGGAACCCGTTACAATGAGCAGTTCTTC.

A remark on this clonotype: In this CDR3 the conserved last residue, phenylalanine or tryptophan, is missing, so a read error is likely. The chain employs TRBV4-3 and TRBJ2-7, with D possibly being TRBD2 (6 bases). The CDR3 totals 17 residues. The V gene lost 1 base and the J gene lost 6 bases, with 22 bases spanning the gap. The germline V gene encodes CDR1 LGHNA and CDR2 YSLEER. CDR3 region: CASSQVLAGPSSGEQYL. In DNA form, the CDR3 reads TGCGCCAGCAGCCAAGTTCTTGCGGGACCCTCCTCGGGCGAGCAGTACCTC.

This clonotype showed up many times. The chain joins TRBV5-8 to TRBJ2-7; tentative D call: TRBD1 (8 bases). CDR3 length: 17 residues. Trimming stripped 0 bases from V and 6 bases from J, with 22 bases between. CDR1 is SGHTS, CDR2 YDEGEE, per germline. CDR3 in amino acids: CASSLDGGTGSPPEQYF. CDR3 coding DNA: TGTGCCAGCAGCTTGGACGGGGGGACAGGCTCCCCGCCCGAGCAGTACTTC.

Notes on this clonotype: The CDR3 end shows no conserved phenylalanine or tryptophan, and so a read error is likely. The rearrangement joins TRBV5-3 to TRBJ2-7; possible D gene TRBD1, 6 bases. TRBV5-3 has ORF status, its function being uncertain. The CDR3 sequence is 15 residues long. V lost 8 bases to trimming and J lost 2 bases, with 20 bases between them. This CDR3 reads CASSHNRALAYEQYS. DNA for the CDR3: TGTGCCAGCAGCCACAACAGGGCCCTCGCCTACGAGCAGTACTCC.

This chain links TRBV27 with TRBJ2-2; tentatively, D is TRBD1 (5 bases). V was cut by 1 base and J by 5 bases, with 14 bases left in between. The germline V gene has CDR1 MNHEY and CDR2 SMNVEV (reference sequence). The CDR3 consists of 16 residues. CDR3 loop: CASSLLTGSRTGELFF. The CDR3 coding sequence is TGTGCCAGCAGTTTATTAACAGGCAGCAGGACCGGGGAGCTGTTTTTT.

This clonotype was found many times. The gene calls are TRBV4-1 and TRBJ2-5; maybe TRBD2 (5 bases). Trimming took 2 bases from V and 4 from J, leaving 14 bases between them. The germline V gene encodes CDR1 MGHRA and CDR2 YSYEKL. This CDR3 is 15 amino acids long. The DNA of the CDR3 is TGCGCCAGCAGCCAAATCTCGGGCGGGCGAGAGACCCAGTACTTC. It codes for CASSQISGGRETQYF.

This clonotype was seen repeatedly, ten times or more. The chain is built from TRBV5-4 and TRBJ1-1; D uncertain. Trimming took off 5 bases at V and 10 bases at J, with 21 bases between the two ends. The CDR3 totals 14 residues. The germline gives CDR1 SGHNT, CDR2 YYREEE (reference sequence). The CDR3 reads CASSQLEDRDIAFF. The CDR3 nucleotides read TGTGCCAGCAGTCAGCTGGAGGATAGGGATATAGCTTTCTTT.

This clonotype was counted at least ten times. The chain couples TRBV29-1 to TRBJ2-2; maybe TRBD2 (6 bases). Germline values: CDR1 SQVTM, CDR2 ANQGSEA. Trimming removed 0 bases at V and 0 bases at J, with 11 bases between. This CDR3 is 16 amino acids long. The CDR3 region is CSVEDWEDANTGELFF. DNA of the CDR3: TGCAGCGTTGAAGATTGGGAGGACGCGAACACCGGGGAGCTGTTTTTT.

The rearrangement links TRBV4-1 to TRBJ2-3; maybe TRBD2 (5 bases). Germline V gene sequence: CDR1 MGHRA, CDR2 YSYEKL. Trimming removed 1 base from V and 1 base from J, with 18 bases in between. The CDR3 contains 18 residues. CDR3 in DNA: TGCGCCAGCAGCCAAGTACGAACCCAAGGGAGCCGCACAGATACGCAGTATTTT. It codes for CASSQVRTQGSRTDTQYF.

The table lists this clonotype with a few counts. This may stem from a read error, because a much larger clone lies one nucleotide away. The chain combines TRBV4-1 with TRBJ2-7; TRBD1 matches at 10 bases. The CDR3 runs 15 residues. CDR1 is MGHRA, CDR2 YSYEKL, per germline. The CDR3 DNA is TGCGCCAGCGGCCAAGAGAGGACAGGGGGGTACGAGCAGTACTTC. This encodes CASGQERTGGYEQYF.

Ten or more counts support this clonotype. The rearrangement links TRBV7-3 to TRBJ2-1, with 7 positions matching TRBD2. Germline CDR1 is SGHTA and CDR2 is FQGTGA. J lost 2 bases, V lost 5 bases, and 0 bases had no gene match. The CDR3 spans 13 residues. The DNA for the CDR3 is TGTGCCAGCAGCAGCGGGACCTACAATGAGCAGTTCTTC. It yields the protein CASSSGTYNEQFF.

There are a few counts of this clonotype. This chain uses TRBV5-5 with TRBJ2-3, with TRBD1 matching 7 bases. CDR1 and CDR2 (germline): SGHKS, YYEKEE (reference sequence). The CDR3 loop spans 15 amino acids. The V gene end was trimmed by 0 bases and the J gene end by 1 base; junction bases not matched to a gene: 2. CDR3 bases: TGTGCCAGCAGCTTGGGACAGGGCGGCACAGATACGCAGTATTTT. Translation: CASSLGQGGTDTQYF.

This clonotype was picked up many times. The chain employs TRBV9 and TRBJ1-4; no clear D. This CDR3 has 14 residues. Germline CDR1 reads SGDLS; CDR2 reads YYNGEE. V was trimmed by 3 bases and J by 5 bases, leaving 11 bases between them. CDR3: CASSAGSQNEKLFF. Written as DNA, the CDR3 is TGTGCCAGCAGCGCCGGGTCTCAGAATGAAAAACTGTTTTTT.

The rearrangement joins TRBV7-9 to TRBJ2-1; tentative D call: TRBD2 (6 bases). V lost 4 bases to trimming and J lost 14 bases, with 15 bases between them. CDR3 length: 12 residues. Germline V CDR1 and CDR2: SEHNR, FQNEAQ (reference sequence). CDR3 in DNA: TGTGCCAGCAGCTCGCTGCGGGGTACGGAGTTCTTC. Translation gives CASSSLRGTEFF.

In this sample, this clonotype turned up a few times. The rearrangement joins TRBV6-2 or TRBV6-3 to TRBJ2-7; D not resolved. Trimming removed 6 bases from V and 6 bases from J, with 9 bases in between. The CDR3 has 11 amino acids. From germline, CDR1 is MNHEY and CDR2 SVGEGT. The CDR3 bases are TGTGCCAGCAGGACCGGGTCCGAGCAGTACTTC. Protein: CASRTGSEQYF.

In this sample, this clonotype turned up many times. The V call is TRBV20-1, the J call TRBJ2-3; TRBD2 matches 7 bases. The V segment lost 6 bases and the J segment 3 bases; nucleotides outside the gene matches: 3. The germline gives CDR1 DFQATT, CDR2 SNEGSKA (reference sequence). This CDR3 region has 12 residues. The CDR3 here is CSAGLVTDTQYF. The CDR3 DNA sequence: TGCAGTGCCGGACTAGTTACAGATACGCAGTATTTT.

With respect to this clonotype: This may stem from a read error, because a much larger clone lies one nucleotide away. The chain is built from TRBV7-9 and TRBJ1-1; weak D call: TRBD1 (6 bases). V was clipped by 8 bases and J by 6 bases, with 13 bases between them. Germline CDR1 SEHNR, CDR2 FQNEAQ (reference sequence). This CDR3 region has 12 residues. CDR3 DNA: TGTGCCAGCGGCTCTGGGACACCTGAAGCTTTCTTT. Translated, it gives CASGSGTPEAFF.

This clonotype came up many times. V gene TRBV6-5 combines with J gene TRBJ1-1, with D maybe TRBD1 (6 bases). The CDR3 consists of 15 residues. Germline assignment: CDR1 MNHEY and CDR2 SVGAGI. Trimming cost V 5 bases and J 5 bases, with 18 bases left between them. The CDR3 protein is CASSGGGRGRTEAFF. The CDR3, as DNA: TGTGCCAGCAGTGGGGGCGGTCGGGGACGGACTGAAGCTTTCTTT.